Below, 10 T cell receptor beta chains from the same sample are listed, as sequenced in a study of Ad26.COV2.S vaccination and SARS-CoV-2 variants. Treatment meaning: approximately 18 received Ad26.COV2.S at low or high dose, single or two shots; five or six received placebo; per-sample allocation not given. The study sampled participants on day 63 after the first vaccine or placebo injection. The method was immunoSEQ multiplex PCR; TCRdb's version includes in-frame clones alone and lacks a portion of them. The repertoire consists of approximately 410,000 clones, with 70% to 90% occurring once and the leading ten covering around 3.6%. This material consisted of peripheral blood, taken in a trial of Ad26.COV2.S vaccine versus placebo. The receptors stem from a person between 18 and 60 years old who received the Ad26.COV2.S COVID-19 vaccine or a placebo.

The chain recombines TRBV7-3 with TRBJ2-6; no clear D gene. This CDR3 is 13 amino acids long. V was clipped by 5 bases and J by 2 bases, with 4 bases between them. Per the germline V gene, CDR1 is SGHTA and CDR2 is FQGTGA. CDR3: CASSRAGANVLTF. The CDR3 nucleotides are TGTGCCAGCAGCCGAGCTGGGGCCAACGTCCTGACTTTC. Complete variable domain (other parts from reference TRBV7-3 and TRBJ2-6): GAGVSQTPSNKVTEKGKYVELRCDPISGHTALYWYRQSLGQGPEFLIYFQGTGAADDSGLPNDRFFAVRPEGSVSTLKIQRTERGDSAVYLCASSRAGANVLTFGAGSRLTVL.

V gene TRBV7-3 combines with J gene TRBJ2-3; 8 bases are a match to TRBD1. The CDR3 runs 15 residues. Germline CDR1 SGHTA, CDR2 FQGTGA. J lost 3 bases, V lost 4 bases, and 6 bases had no gene match. For the CDR3, the DNA is TGTGCCAGCAGCTACGGGGACAGGAGGACAGATACGCAGTATTTT. It codes for CASSYGDRRTDTQYF.

The V and J genes are TRBV5-6 and TRBJ1-1, with D tentatively TRBD1 (6 bases). Germline V gene lookup returns CDR1 SGHDT and CDR2 YYEEEE. This CDR3 is 15 amino acids long. V gave up 2 bases and J gave up 3 bases, with 14 bases separating them. The CDR3 region is CASSLGFPGDTEAFF. CDR3 DNA sequence: TGTGCCAGCAGCTTAGGGTTCCCAGGGGACACTGAAGCTTTCTTT.

V gene TRBV10-3 combines with J gene TRBJ1-1; D call uncertain. Germline V gene sequence: CDR1 ENHRY, CDR2 SYGVKD. Trimming shortened V by 3 bases and J by 3 bases, and 5 bases separated the two germline ends. The CDR3 covers 12 residues. The CDR3, as DNA: TGTGCCATCAGTGACAGTCACACTGAAGCTTTCTTT. Encoded protein: CAISDSHTEAFF.

This clone was seen only a few times. The chain carries TRBV2 and TRBJ2-7, with TRBD1 matching over 10 bases. V shed 5 bases, J shed 5 bases, and the junction held 6 bases outside the gene matches. The germline CDR1 and CDR2 sequences are SNHLY and FYNNEI. The CDR3 totals 14 residues. CDR3 nucleotides: TGTGCCAGCAGTCTACCGGGACAGGGGAACGAGCAGTACTTC. It yields the protein CASSLPGQGNEQYF.

The rearrangement joins TRBV4-2 to TRBJ2-4; the D is unclear. The CDR3 is 14 amino acids. CDR1 and CDR2 from the germline V gene are LGHNA and YNFKEQ. The ends were cut back, 0 bases at V and 3 bases at J, with 6 bases in the middle. CDR3 nucleotides: TGTGCCAGCAGCCAAGAGAGTGGCAAAAACATTCAGTACTTC. This codes for CASSQESGKNIQYF.

V gene TRBV18 combines with J gene TRBJ1-2, with 7 bases that match TRBD1. Trimming cost V 6 bases and J 4 bases; bases outside gene matches: 8. The length of the CDR3 is 14 residues. Germline V lookup: CDR1 KGHSH, CDR2 LQKENI. The CDR3 DNA follows: TGTGCCAGCTCGTATGACAGGGCCTCCTATGGCTACACCTTC. Protein sequence: CASSYDRASYGYTF.

The J gene is TRBJ2-5, the V gene TRBV11-2; weak D call: TRBD2 (7 bases). V lost 3 bases and J 5 bases, leaving 19 bases between the germline ends. Germline-derived CDR1 and CDR2 are SGHAT and FQNNGV. This CDR3 contains 16 residues. The CDR3 here is CASSLGRRGGWETQYF. DNA for the CDR3: TGTGCCAGCAGCTTGGGCCGGAGGGGGGGCTGGGAGACCCAGTACTTC.

This chain joins TRBV7-2 and TRBJ2-3; unclear D gene. V lost 1 base to trimming and J lost 14 bases, with 13 bases between them. CDR1 SGHTA and CDR2 FQGNSA come from the germline V gene. CDR3 length: 12 amino acids. Here the CDR3 reads CASSLVGGIPYF. CDR3 nucleotide sequence: TGTGCCAGCAGCTTAGTCGGCGGCATCCCGTATTTT.

The V and J genes are TRBV25-1 and TRBJ2-7; 10 bases are shared with TRBD2. J gave up 3 bases and V 7 bases, and 3 bases lay outside the gene matches. The CDR3 consists of 13 residues. Looked up from germline, CDR1 is MGHDK and CDR2 is SYGVNS. CDR3 protein: CASTAGGGYEQYF. Written as DNA, the CDR3 is TGTGCCAGCACAGCGGGGGGGGGCTACGAGCAGTACTTC.